The 20 T cell receptor beta chains in this list originate from one sample, sequenced in a study of blood T cell repertoires in COVID-19. Assay: immunoSEQ multiplex PCR; the TCRdb copy retains only in-frame clones and omits some. The sample consists of under 200,000 clones, approximately 90% of them appearing once. Input material: peripheral blood. The receptor source for this set is a man aged 18 to 30 with active or convalescent COVID-19.

This chain links TRBV28 with TRBJ1-2, with D maybe TRBD1 (6 bases). This CDR3 spans 14 amino acids. Germline CDR1 and CDR2: MDHEN and SYDVKM. V gave up 7 bases and J gave up 11 bases, with 23 bases separating them. DNA for the CDR3: TGTGCCAGCACTAAACTTAACAGGGTTTCAGGATACACCTTC. Residues: CASTKLNRVSGYTF.

This chain connects TRBV7-2 to TRBJ2-5, with 14 positions matching TRBD2. The CDR3 covers 17 residues. Losses at the gene ends were 1 base for V and 2 bases for J; bases not matched to a gene: 3. The germline V gene has CDR1 SGHTA and CDR2 FQGNSA. The DNA of the CDR3 is TGTGCCAGCAGCTTAGTCGGACTAGCGGGAGGTCAAGAGACCCAGTACTTC. This sequence encodes CASSLVGLAGGQETQYF.

CDR3 in amino acids: CASTPGRTNTGELFF. In DNA, the CDR3 is TGTGCCAGCACCCCAGGGAGGACGAACACCGGGGAGCTGTTTTTT. The chain couples TRBV6-5 to TRBJ2-2; weak D call: TRBD2 (6 bases). Trimming left V 7 bases short and J 0 bases short, with 12 bases between. Germline CDR1 MNHEY, CDR2 SVGAGI. The CDR3 is made up of 15 amino acids.

The chain carries TRBV5-4 and TRBJ2-5; D perhaps matches TRBD1 (6 bases). CDR1 is SGHNT, CDR2 YYREEE, per germline (reference sequence). This CDR3 contains 15 residues. V was trimmed by 2 bases and J by 2 bases, leaving 13 bases between them. The DNA of the CDR3 is TGTGCCAGCAGCTTCTCATCTAGGGGGCAAGAGACCCAGTACTTC. It yields the protein CASSFSSRGQETQYF.

The gene calls are TRBV3-1 (or the pseudogene TRBV3-2) and TRBJ1-4; D might be TRBD1 (6 bases). The CDR3 extends over 14 amino acids. V lost 2 bases and J lost 2, with 6 bases in between. In germline, CDR1 is LGHDT, CDR2 YNNKEL (reference sequence). For the CDR3, the DNA is TGTGCCAGCAGCCAACAGGGGACTAATGAAAAACTGTTTTTT. This gives the protein CASSQQGTNEKLFF.

The J gene is TRBJ2-7, the V gene TRBV27; 7 bases are shared with TRBD2. The CDR3 spans 16 residues. V shed 4 bases, J shed 8 bases, and the junction held 17 bases outside the gene matches. CDR1 and CDR2 from the germline V gene are MNHEY and SMNVEV (reference sequence). The CDR3 sequence: CASSSRAQSGIRKQYV. DNA of the CDR3: TGTGCCAGCAGTTCCCGGGCCCAGAGCGGGATTAGGAAGCAGTACGTC.

This chain connects TRBV6-1 to TRBJ2-3; TRBD2 might be the D (7 bases). This CDR3 is 16 amino acids long. The V gene's germline CDR1 is MNHNS and CDR2 SASEGT. V was shortened by 3 bases and J by 2 bases, with 15 bases between the two germline ends. The CDR3 DNA sequence: TGTGCCAGCAGTGATAGGGGCGGGGGCAACACAGATACGCAGTATTTT. It encodes CASSDRGGGNTDTQYF.

The chain joins TRBV5-4 to TRBJ2-3, with 7 bases that match TRBD2. J lost 5 bases, V lost 3 bases, and 6 bases had no gene match. The germline V gene encodes CDR1 SGHNT and CDR2 YYREEE (reference sequence). The CDR3 loop spans 14 amino acids. CDR3 nucleotides: TGTGCCAGCAGCTCTCGGGAGGTTGGAGATACGCAGTATTTT. It encodes CASSSREVGDTQYF.

In this sample, this clone turned up once. The genes are TRBV7-2 and TRBJ1-3; TRBD1 aligns across 8 bases. The CDR3 is 15 amino acids. The germline gives CDR1 SGHTA, CDR2 FQGNSA. V was clipped by 5 bases and J by 4 bases; unmatched bases: 7. This CDR3 is CASSMGQDRGNTIYF. CDR3 coding DNA: TGTGCCAGCAGCATGGGACAGGACAGAGGAAACACCATATATTTT.

The rearrangement uses TRBV6-5 and TRBJ2-3, with D hard to call. Looked up from germline, CDR1 is MNHEY and CDR2 is SVGAGI. Trimming removed 0 bases at V and 8 bases at J, with 12 bases between. The CDR3 contains 14 residues. The CDR3: CASSYSSQRATQYF. CDR3 nucleotides: TGTGCCAGCAGTTACTCGAGCCAAAGAGCTACGCAGTATTTT.

J is TRBJ1-1 and V is TRBV7-2; the D is unclear. V was pared by 2 bases and J by 3 bases, with 7 bases between. Germline CDR1 and CDR2: SGHTA and FQGNSA. The CDR3 length is 13 residues. The CDR3 is CASSLNVDTEAFF. The CDR3 DNA follows: TGTGCCAGCAGCTTAAATGTCGACACTGAAGCTTTCTTT. Full variable domain (missing parts from reference TRBV7-2 and TRBJ1-1): GAGVSQSPSNKVTEKGKDVELRCDPISGHTALYWYRQSLGQGLEFLIYFQGNSAPDKSGLPSDRFSAERTGGSVSTLTIQRTQQEDSAVYLCASSLNVDTEAFFGQGTRLTVV.

The CDR3 region is CASSKTGTASGNTIYF. Here the CDR3 DNA reads TGTGCCAGTAGTAAAACAGGGACAGCCTCTGGAAACACCATATATTTT. This chain joins TRBV19 and TRBJ1-3, with 7 bases identical to TRBD1. Germline CDR1 and CDR2: LNHDA and SQIVND (reference sequence). The CDR3 covers 16 residues. Losses at the gene ends were 4 bases for V and 0 bases for J; bases not matched to a gene: 6. Drawing the rest from reference TRBV19 and TRBJ1-3, the complete variable domain is DGGITQSPKYLFRKEGQNVTLSCEQNLNHDAMYWYRQDPGQGLRLIYYSQIVNDFQKGDIAEGYSVSREKKESFPLTVTSAQKNPTAFYLCASSKTGTASGNTIYFGEGSWLTVV.

The rearrangement links TRBV9 to TRBJ2-5, with D unclear. The CDR3 consists of 13 residues. In germline, CDR1 is SGDLS, CDR2 YYNGEE. V was pared by 0 bases and J by 5 bases, with 8 bases between. The CDR3 sequence is CASSVGRLETQYF. The CDR3, as DNA: TGTGCCAGCAGCGTAGGCCGGTTGGAGACCCAGTACTTC.

This chain links TRBV24-1 with TRBJ2-1; D might be TRBD2 (6 bases). The CDR3 sequence is 14 residues long. Trimming left V 1 base short and J 10 bases short, with 13 bases between. Germline V gene data show CDR1 as KGHDR and CDR2 as SFDVKD. The DNA for the CDR3 is TGTGCCACCAGTGATTTCGGAGGGAGTCAGGAGCAGTTCTTC. Its translation: CATSDFGGSQEQFF.

The chain uses TRBV7-3 and TRBJ2-1; 8 nucleotides align to TRBD1. In germline, CDR1 is SGHTA, CDR2 FQGTGA. The CDR3 contains 15 residues. Unmatched junction bases numbered 4, after V lost 6 bases and J lost 0 bases. The CDR3 reads CASSFGQGSYNEQFF. The DNA of the CDR3 is TGTGCCAGCAGTTTCGGACAGGGCTCCTACAATGAGCAGTTCTTC.

CDR3 nucleotides: TGTGCCAGTACCCAGGTGAGAGGGACAGCCGAGGTTCCTAATGAAAAACTGTTTTTT. Residues: CASTQVRGTAEVPNEKLFF. The chain recombines TRBV19 with TRBJ1-4; 7 nucleotides line up with TRBD1. V shed 7 bases, J shed 3 bases, and the junction held 20 bases outside the gene matches. The CDR3 covers 19 residues. The germline gives CDR1 LNHDA, CDR2 SQIVND (reference sequence).

The chain recombines TRBV2 with TRBJ1-1, with 7 bases matching TRBD1. Trimming removed 2 bases from V and 1 base from J; junction bases left unmatched: 1. The germline V gene encodes CDR1 SNHLY and CDR2 FYNNEI. This CDR3 region has 14 residues. The CDR3 region is CASSEQGENTEAFF. The CDR3 DNA sequence: TGTGCCAGCAGTGAACAGGGGGAGAACACTGAAGCTTTCTTT.

The chain uses TRBV18 and TRBJ2-7; D might be TRBD2 (5 bases). The V end lost 2 bases, the J end lost 1 base, and 6 bases lay between the germline ends. Per the germline V gene, CDR1 is KGHSH and CDR2 is LQKENI. CDR3 length: 13 amino acids. DNA of the CDR3: TGTGCCAGCTCACCAACGGGGTCCTACGAGCAGTACTTC. It codes for CASSPTGSYEQYF.

The V gene is TRBV9, the J gene TRBJ2-2; 12 bases align to TRBD2. The CDR3 extends over 17 amino acids. The germline gives CDR1 SGDLS, CDR2 YYNGEE. V gave up 2 bases and J gave up 3 bases; unmatched junction bases: 5. The CDR3: CASSVGGLAGYTGELFF. CDR3 DNA: TGTGCCAGCAGCGTGGGGGGACTAGCGGGTTACACCGGGGAGCTGTTTTTT.

This clone was recorded once. This sequence joins TRBV7-2 and TRBJ2-1; tentatively, D is TRBD1 (6 bases). CDR3 length: 14 residues. V lost 6 bases to trimming and J lost 8 bases, with 17 bases between them. Germline-derived CDR1 and CDR2 are SGHTA and FQGNSA. The CDR3 nucleotides are TGTGCCAGCAGGTCGCAGGGGACCTCCCATGAGCAGTTCTTC. This translates into CASRSQGTSHEQFF.